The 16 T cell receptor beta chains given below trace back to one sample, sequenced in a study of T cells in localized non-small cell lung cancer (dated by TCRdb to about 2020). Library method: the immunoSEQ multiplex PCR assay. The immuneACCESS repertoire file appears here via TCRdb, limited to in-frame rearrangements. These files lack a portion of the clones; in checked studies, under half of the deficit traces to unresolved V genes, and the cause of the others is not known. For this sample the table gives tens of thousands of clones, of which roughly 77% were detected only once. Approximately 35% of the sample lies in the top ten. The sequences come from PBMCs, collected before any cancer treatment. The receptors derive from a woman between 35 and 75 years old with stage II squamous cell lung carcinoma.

CDR3 nucleotide sequence: TGTGCCAGCAGTGACGCCGGGAGGTCCTACGAGCAGTACTTC. Residues: CASSDAGRSYEQYF. The V gene is TRBV25-1, the J gene TRBJ2-7; 7 bases line up with TRBD2. J was trimmed by 1 base and V by 3 bases; bases with no gene match: 3. This CDR3 is 14 amino acids long. Germline loops: CDR1 MGHDK, CDR2 SYGVNS.

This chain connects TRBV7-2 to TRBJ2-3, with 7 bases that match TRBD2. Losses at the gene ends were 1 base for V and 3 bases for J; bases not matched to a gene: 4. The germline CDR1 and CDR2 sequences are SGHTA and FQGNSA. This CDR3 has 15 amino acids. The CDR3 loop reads CASSLVGGETDTQYF. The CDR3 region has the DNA TGTGCCAGCAGCTTAGTTGGGGGGGAAACAGATACGCAGTATTTT.

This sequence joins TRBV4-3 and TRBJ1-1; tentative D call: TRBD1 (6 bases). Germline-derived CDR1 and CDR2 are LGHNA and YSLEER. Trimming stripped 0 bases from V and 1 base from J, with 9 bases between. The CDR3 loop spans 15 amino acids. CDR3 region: CASSQDVQGNTEAFF. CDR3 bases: TGCGCCAGCAGCCAAGATGTACAGGGGAACACTGAAGCTTTCTTT.

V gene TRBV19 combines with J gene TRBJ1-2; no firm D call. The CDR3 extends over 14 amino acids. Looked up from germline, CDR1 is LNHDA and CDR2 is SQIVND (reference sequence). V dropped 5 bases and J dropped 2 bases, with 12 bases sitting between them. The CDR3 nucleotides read TGTGCCAGTAGTGCGGTACGGGTGAACTATGGCTACACCTTC. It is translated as CASSAVRVNYGYTF.

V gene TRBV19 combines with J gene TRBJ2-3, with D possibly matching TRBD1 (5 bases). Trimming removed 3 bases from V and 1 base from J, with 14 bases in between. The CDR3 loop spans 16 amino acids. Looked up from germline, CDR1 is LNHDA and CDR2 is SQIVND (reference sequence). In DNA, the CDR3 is TGTGCCAGTAGTATGGGTCGGCTAGGGGGCACAGATACGCAGTATTTT. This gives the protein CASSMGRLGGTDTQYF.

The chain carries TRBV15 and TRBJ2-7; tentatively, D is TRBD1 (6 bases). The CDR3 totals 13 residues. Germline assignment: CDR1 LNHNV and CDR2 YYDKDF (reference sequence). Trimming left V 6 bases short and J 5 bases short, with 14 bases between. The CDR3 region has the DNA TGTGCCACCAGTAGCGACAGGCGCGACGAGCAGTACTTC. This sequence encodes CATSSDRRDEQYF.

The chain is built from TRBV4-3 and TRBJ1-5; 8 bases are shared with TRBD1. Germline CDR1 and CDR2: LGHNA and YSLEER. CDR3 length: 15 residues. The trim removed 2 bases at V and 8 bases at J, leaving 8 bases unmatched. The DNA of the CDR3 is TGCGCCAGCAGCCAATCACCAGGGGGCAGGGAGCCCCAGCATTTT. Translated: CASSQSPGGREPQHF.

CDR3 region: CASSGIAGSRNNEQFF. The CDR3 DNA reads as TGTGCCAGCAGCGGAATAGCGGGATCTCGAAACAATGAGCAGTTCTTC. The genes are TRBV11-2 and TRBJ2-1; 8 positions agree with TRBD2. J gave up 5 bases and V 5 bases, and 11 bases lay outside the gene matches. Germline CDR1 reads SGHAT; CDR2 reads FQNNGV. The CDR3 is 16 amino acids.

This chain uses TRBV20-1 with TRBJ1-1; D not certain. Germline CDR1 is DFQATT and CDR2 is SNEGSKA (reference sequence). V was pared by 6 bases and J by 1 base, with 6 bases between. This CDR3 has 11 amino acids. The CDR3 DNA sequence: TGCAGTGCGGTCAGGAACACTGAAGCTTTCTTT. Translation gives CSAVRNTEAFF.

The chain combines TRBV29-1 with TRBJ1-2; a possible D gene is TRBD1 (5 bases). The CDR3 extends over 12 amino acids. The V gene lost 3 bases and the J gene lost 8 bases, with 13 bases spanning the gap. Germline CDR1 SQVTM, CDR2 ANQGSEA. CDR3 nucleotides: TGCAGCGTTGAGACCCGCAGGGAGGGCTACACCTTC. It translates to CSVETRREGYTF.

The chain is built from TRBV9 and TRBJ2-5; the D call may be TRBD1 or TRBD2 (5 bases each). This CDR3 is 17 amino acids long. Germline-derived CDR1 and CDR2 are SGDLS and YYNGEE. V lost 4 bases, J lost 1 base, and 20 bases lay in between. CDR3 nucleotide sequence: TGTGCCAGCAGCCTGTCAGGGTATTCTGGGAGCCAAGAGACCCAGTACTTC. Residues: CASSLSGYSGSQETQYF.

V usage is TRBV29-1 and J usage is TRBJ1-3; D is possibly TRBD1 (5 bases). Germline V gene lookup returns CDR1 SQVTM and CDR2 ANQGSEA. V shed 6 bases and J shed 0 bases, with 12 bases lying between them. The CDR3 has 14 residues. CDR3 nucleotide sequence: TGCAGCGTGGACGGGACCGCCTCTGGAAACACCATATATTTT. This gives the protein CSVDGTASGNTIYF.

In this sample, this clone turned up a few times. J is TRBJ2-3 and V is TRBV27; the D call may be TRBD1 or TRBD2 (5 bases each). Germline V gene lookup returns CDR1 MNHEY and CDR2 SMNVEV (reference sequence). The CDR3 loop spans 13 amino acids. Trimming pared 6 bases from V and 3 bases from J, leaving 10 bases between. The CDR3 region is CASSQEGTDTQYF. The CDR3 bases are TGTGCCAGCAGCCAAGAGGGGACAGATACGCAGTATTTT.

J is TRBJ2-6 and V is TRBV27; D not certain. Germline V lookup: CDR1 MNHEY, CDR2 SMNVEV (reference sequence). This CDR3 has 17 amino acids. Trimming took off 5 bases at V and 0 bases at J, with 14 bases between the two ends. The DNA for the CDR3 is TGTGCCAGCAGTCTCCTGGGAACCGTCTCTGGGGCCAACGTCCTGACTTTC. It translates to CASSLLGTVSGANVLTF.

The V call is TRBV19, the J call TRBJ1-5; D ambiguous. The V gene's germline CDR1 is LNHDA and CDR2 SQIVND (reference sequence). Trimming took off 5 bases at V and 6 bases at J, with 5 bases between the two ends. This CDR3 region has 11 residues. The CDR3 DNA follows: TGTGCCAGTAGTGGGTCTCAGCCCCAGCATTTT. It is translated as CASSGSQPQHF.

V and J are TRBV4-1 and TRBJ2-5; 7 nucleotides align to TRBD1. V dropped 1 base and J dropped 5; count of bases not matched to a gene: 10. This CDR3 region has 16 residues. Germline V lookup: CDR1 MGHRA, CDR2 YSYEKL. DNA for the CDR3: TGCGCCAGCAGCCAAGGCCTCATACAGGGGCCGGAGACCCAGTACTTC. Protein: CASSQGLIQGPETQYF.